This T cell receptor beta chain was recovered during a study of early T cells in non-severe SARS-CoV-2 infection. Across the study: Whole-blood bulk RNA, unsorted, was sequenced, and chains were unpaired. Whole-study findings and limits: Matching against VDJdb likely underestimated virus-specific expansions, favoring anti-spike CD8.

Each single cDNA molecule received a unique molecular identifier. TCRdb reanalysed the 5' RACE reads using MiXCR and keeps one entry per CDR3 protein. The repertoire holds 55,000 to 70,000 distinct CDR3 sequences, with roughly 10% as singletons. Per the germline V gene, CDR1 is SQVTM and CDR2 is ANQGSEA. After removal of 5 bases from V and 0 bases from J, the junction contained 4 bases not matched to a gene. CDR3 length equals 14 residues. This clonotype was counted many times. Its target is not known. This rearrangement joins TRBV29-1 to TRBJ2-3; 8 nucleotides agree with TRBD2. The TCR was taken from an adult who was a healthcare worker with PCR-confirmed SARS-CoV-2 infection or an uninfected control (not recorded which). Material: whole blood. The CDR3 protein is CSVQTSGSTDTQYF. CDR3 bases: TGCAGCGTTCAAACTAGCGGAAGCACAGATACGCAGTATTTT.